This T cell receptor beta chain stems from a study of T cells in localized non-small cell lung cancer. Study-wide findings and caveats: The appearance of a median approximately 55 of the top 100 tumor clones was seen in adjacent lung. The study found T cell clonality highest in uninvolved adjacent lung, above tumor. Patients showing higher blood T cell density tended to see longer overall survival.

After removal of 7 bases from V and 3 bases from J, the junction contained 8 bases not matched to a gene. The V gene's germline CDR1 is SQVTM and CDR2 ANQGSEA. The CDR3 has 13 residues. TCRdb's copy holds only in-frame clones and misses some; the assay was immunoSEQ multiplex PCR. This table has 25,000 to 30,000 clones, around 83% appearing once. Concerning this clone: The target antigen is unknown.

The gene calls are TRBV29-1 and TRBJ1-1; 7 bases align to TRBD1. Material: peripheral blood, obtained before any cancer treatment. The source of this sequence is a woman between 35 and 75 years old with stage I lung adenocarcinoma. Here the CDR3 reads CSAQNTGDTEAFF. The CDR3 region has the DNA TGCAGCGCTCAAAACACAGGGGACACTGAAGCTTTCTTT. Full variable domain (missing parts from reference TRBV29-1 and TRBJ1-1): SAVISQKPSRDICQRGTSLTIQCQVDSQVTMMFWYRQQPGQSLTLIATANQGSEATYESGFVIDKFPISRPNLTFSTLTVSNMSPEDSSIYLCSAQNTGDTEAFFGQGTRLTVV.